The 21 T cell receptor beta chains presented below share a single source sample, sequenced in a study of blood T cell repertoires in COVID-19. The data were produced by immunoSEQ multiplex PCR, yet TCRdb's version contains in-frame clones alone and is incomplete. The top ten hold 4.1% of the sample, which has approximately 250,000 clones, around 90% seen once. The sequenced sample consisted of PBMCs or T cells enriched from blood (not recorded which). All receptors come from a woman aged 25 to 39 with acute COVID-19.

This clone came up once. The J gene is TRBJ2-7, the V gene TRBV4-1, with no clear D. The CDR3 extends over 12 amino acids. Trimming removed 0 bases from V and 4 bases from J, with 4 bases in between. Germline CDR1 is MGHRA and CDR2 is YSYEKL. The CDR3 loop reads CASSQDSYEQYF. The CDR3 DNA sequence: TGCGCCAGCAGCCAAGATAGTTACGAGCAGTACTTC.

This sequence joins TRBV7-2 and TRBJ2-5; possibly TRBD2 for D (7 bases). V was trimmed by 7 bases and J by 1 base, leaving 13 bases between them. The germline V gene encodes CDR1 SGHTA and CDR2 FQGNSA. The CDR3 sequence is 14 residues long. Here the CDR3 reads CASTWGGLQETQYF. The CDR3 DNA reads as TGTGCCAGCACCTGGGGGGGCCTCCAAGAGACCCAGTACTTC.

The V gene is TRBV30, the J gene TRBJ1-2, with TRBD1 matching 10 bases. The CDR3 covers 13 residues. CDR1 GTSNPN and CDR2 SVGIG come from the germline V gene (reference sequence). V lost 8 bases, J lost 2 bases, and 5 bases stayed unmatched. CDR3 DNA sequence: TGTGCCCGTATGGGACAGGGGAACTATGGCTACACCTTC. This translates into CARMGQGNYGYTF.

CDR3 DNA: TGTGCCAGCAGCGACTCCCCCCTGGGAGGGAGATTGGAAAACATTCAGTACTTC. Its protein is CASSDSPLGGRLENIQYF. The chain links TRBV9 to TRBJ2-4, with TRBD2 identical over 7 bases. Losses at the gene ends were 3 bases for V and 5 bases for J; bases not matched to a gene: 17. The CDR3 spans 18 residues. Germline CDR1 SGDLS, CDR2 YYNGEE.

This clone was recorded only once. The chain has TRBV19 and TRBJ2-7; 9 bases line up with TRBD1. There are 14 residues in the CDR3. Germline V gene data show CDR1 as LNHDA and CDR2 as SQIVND (reference sequence). Losses at the gene ends were 4 bases for V and 5 bases for J; bases not matched to a gene: 6. Written as DNA, the CDR3 is TGTGCCAGTAGTAACCGGGACAGGGTGGACGAGCAGTACTTC. This translates into CASSNRDRVDEQYF.

The chain links TRBV7-2 to TRBJ2-1; the D is unclear. Germline V gene data show CDR1 as SGHTA and CDR2 as FQGNSA. This CDR3 is built from 14 residues. V shed 2 bases and J shed 6 bases, with 11 bases lying between them. CDR3 sequence: CASSLSPEVNEQFF. The CDR3 region has the DNA TGTGCCAGCAGCTTATCACCCGAGGTCAATGAGCAGTTCTTC.

On this clone: Other nucleotide sequences in the sample specify the same CDR3. The rearrangement links TRBV7-2 to TRBJ2-1; TRBD2 matches 14 bases. The CDR3 runs to 16 residues. V shed 5 bases and J 10 bases; nucleotides not matched to a gene: 10. Per the germline V gene, CDR1 is SGHTA and CDR2 is FQGNSA. The CDR3 region has the DNA TGTGCCAGCAGCCTCGATGGGACTAGCGGGGGTCGGGAGCAGTTCTTC. Protein: CASSLDGTSGGREQFF.

The chain employs TRBV28 and TRBJ2-3, with 10 bases matching TRBD2. V was clipped by 6 bases and J by 1 base; unmatched bases: 7. The CDR3 sequence is 16 residues long. CDR1 is MDHEN, CDR2 SYDVKM, per germline. The CDR3 nucleotides read TGTGCCAGCAGCCTTAGCGGGAGGATCGGCACAGATACGCAGTATTTT. It specifies CASSLSGRIGTDTQYF.

V is TRBV3-1 (or the pseudogene TRBV3-2) and J is TRBJ2-3; perhaps TRBD2 as D (6 bases). Germline CDR1 is LGHDT and CDR2 is YNNKEL (reference sequence). The ends were cut back, 1 base at V and 0 bases at J, with 17 bases in the middle. This CDR3 spans 18 amino acids. This chain's CDR3 is CASSQAGSGSGSTDTQYF. The CDR3 nucleotides read TGTGCCAGCAGCCAAGCCGGGAGTGGTAGCGGTAGCACAGATACGCAGTATTTT.

V is TRBV28 and J is TRBJ1-5; 10 nucleotides agree with TRBD1. CDR3 size: 15 residues. CDR1 and CDR2 from the germline V gene are MDHEN and SYDVKM. Unmatched junction bases numbered 4, after V lost 5 bases and J lost 3 bases. CDR3 sequence (DNA): TGTGCCAGCAGTGAGACAGGGGGCTCCAATCAGCCCCAGCATTTT. It yields the protein CASSETGGSNQPQHF.

The chain is built from TRBV4-2 and TRBJ1-6; D is unresolved. The CDR3 runs to 16 residues. Germline V gene lookup returns CDR1 LGHNA and CDR2 YNFKEQ. V shed 0 bases and J shed 6 bases, with 12 bases lying between them. Here the CDR3 reads CASSQDGGELNSPLHF. In DNA, the CDR3 is TGTGCCAGCAGCCAAGATGGAGGAGAACTTAATTCACCCCTCCACTTT.

This sequence joins TRBV5-1 and TRBJ1-2; D may be TRBD1 (6 bases). Germline V gene data show CDR1 as SGHRS and CDR2 as YFSETQ. Trimming took 4 bases from V and 2 from J, leaving 9 bases between them. There are 13 residues in the CDR3. The DNA for the CDR3 is TGCGCCAGCAGCGACGACAGGAACTATGGCTACACCTTC. Its translation is CASSDDRNYGYTF. The full variable domain, in which reference TRBV5-1 and TRBJ1-2 provide the parts outside the CDR3, is KAGVTQTPRYLIKTRGQQVTLSCSPISGHRSVSWYQQTPGQGLQFLFEYFSETQRNKGNFPGRFSGRQFSNSRSEMNVSTLELGDSALYLCASSDDRNYGYTFGSGTRLTVV.

This sequence joins TRBV6-6 and TRBJ2-1; the match to TRBD2 covers 9 bases. Germline-derived CDR1 and CDR2 are MNHNY and SVGAGI (reference sequence). Germline trimming cut 5 bases from V and 7 bases from J; bases unmatched to any gene: 9. CDR3 length: 15 amino acids. CDR3 sequence: CASSPGLASPNEQFF. The CDR3 DNA follows: TGTGCCAGCAGTCCAGGACTAGCGAGTCCAAATGAGCAGTTCTTC.

The chain links TRBV9 to TRBJ1-4, with a possible D match to TRBD1 (5 bases). Trimming removed 0 bases from V and 5 bases from J, with 17 bases in between. The CDR3 has 17 residues. Germline V gene data show CDR1 as SGDLS and CDR2 as YYNGEE. The DNA of the CDR3 is TGTGCCAGCAGCGTAGGACCGCCGGGCGGGGGAAATGAAAAACTGTTTTTT. It specifies CASSVGPPGGGNEKLFF.

The chain is built from TRBV7-6 and TRBJ2-3; 10 bases are shared with TRBD2. From germline, CDR1 is SGHVS and CDR2 FNYEAQ. Trimming cost V 4 bases and J 0 bases; bases outside gene matches: 4. CDR3 length: 16 residues. CDR3 nucleotides: TGTGCCAGCAGCTCTGTGACTAGCGGGAGCACAGATACGCAGTATTTT. It yields the protein CASSSVTSGSTDTQYF.

The rearrangement uses TRBV19 and TRBJ1-5, with D unclear. The V gene's germline CDR1 is LNHDA and CDR2 SQIVND (reference sequence). The CDR3 contains 13 residues. V was trimmed by 7 bases and J by 9 bases, leaving 16 bases between them. The CDR3 loop reads CASTEGDLRPQHF. In nucleotides, the CDR3 is TGTGCCAGTACCGAGGGAGACCTACGGCCCCAGCATTTT.

V is TRBV7-8 and J is TRBJ2-3; 9 bases fit TRBD1. The CDR3 extends over 17 amino acids. The germline CDR1 and CDR2 sequences are SGHVS and FQNEAQ. V shed 3 bases, J shed 2 bases, and the junction held 9 bases outside the gene matches. DNA of the CDR3: TGTGCCAGCAGCTTTTACCGGGACAGGGTATCCACAGATACGCAGTATTTT. This codes for CASSFYRDRVSTDTQYF.

This chain connects TRBV2 to TRBJ2-1; TRBD2 agrees at 10 bases. The CDR3 is 14 residues long. Trimming at V came to 7 bases and at J to 5 bases, leaving 5 bases not matched to a gene. CDR1 SNHLY and CDR2 FYNNEI come from the germline V gene. The CDR3 protein is CASTGLAVDNEQFF. The DNA of the CDR3 is TGTGCCAGCACCGGACTAGCGGTAGACAATGAGCAGTTCTTC. The whole variable domain, filled in from reference TRBV2 and TRBJ2-1, reads EPEVTQTPSHQVTQMGQEVILRCVPISNHLYFYWYRQILGQKVEFLVSFYNNEISEKSEIFDDQFSVERPDGSNFTLKIRSTKLEDSAMYFCASTGLAVDNEQFFGPGTRLTVL.

A remark on this clone: The same CDR3 also results from other DNA sequences found in this sample. The rearrangement links TRBV10-3 to TRBJ2-7; no firm D call. V lost 3 bases to trimming and J lost 3 bases, with 3 bases between them. CDR3 length equals 11 residues. CDR1 and CDR2 from the germline V gene are ENHRY and SYGVKD. The CDR3 bases are TGTGCCATCAGTGACAGCTACGAGCAGTACTTC. Translating it yields CAISDSYEQYF.

The chain couples TRBV6-1 to TRBJ2-1; D might be TRBD2 (5 bases). V gave up 2 bases and J gave up 8 bases, with 13 bases separating them. This CDR3 is built from 14 residues. Germline values: CDR1 MNHNS, CDR2 SASEGT. DNA for the CDR3: TGTGCCAGCAGTGAATGGCCTAGCTCAGATGAGCAGTTCTTC. Translated, it gives CASSEWPSSDEQFF.

The rearrangement joins TRBV7-9 to TRBJ2-2; TRBD1 agrees at 8 bases. This CDR3 has 18 residues. J lost 5 bases, V lost 5 bases, and 16 bases had no gene match. The V gene's germline CDR1 is SEHNR and CDR2 FQNEAQ (reference sequence). The CDR3 sequence: CASSPKGAQRTGTGELFF. The CDR3 nucleotides read TGTGCCAGCAGCCCCAAGGGGGCACAGCGGACAGGGACCGGGGAGCTGTTTTTT. The full variable domain, completed using reference TRBV7-9 and TRBJ2-2, is DTGVSQNPRHKITKRGQNVTFRCDPISEHNRLYWYRQTLGQGPEFLTYFQNEAQLEKSRLLSDRFSAERPKGSFSTLEIQRTEQGDSAMYLCASSPKGAQRTGTGELFFGEGSRLTVL.